This T cell receptor (beta chain) was recorded in a study of CD8 T cells in Susac syndrome. Whole-study findings and limits: It was acknowledged in the study that its TCR sequencing and HLA analysis involved a relatively small number of individuals.

The multiple sclerosis control group was made up of treatment-naive patients with stable or active relapsing-remitting disease. Trimming removed 8 bases from V and 2 bases from J, with 11 bases in between. CDR1 and CDR2 from the germline V gene are DFQATT and SNEGSKA (reference sequence). The CDR3 totals 12 residues. Random hexamers were used to reverse transcribe an amount of about 0.45 to 1 ug RNA. TCRdb re-derived calls from the immunoSEQ multiplex PCR reads in MiXCR, one entry per CDR3 protein. The sample consists of around 180,000 distinct CDR3 sequences, 85% to 95% of them appearing once. In regard to this clonotype: Antigen unknown.

The material sequenced was CD4+ T cells from PBMCs. The clonotype was recovered from a human donor with multiple sclerosis. This chain uses TRBV20-1 with TRBJ2-3; D remains ambiguous. The CDR3 DNA sequence: TGCAGTACCACGTTGCCCACAGATACGCAGTATTTT. It codes for CSTTLPTDTQYF.